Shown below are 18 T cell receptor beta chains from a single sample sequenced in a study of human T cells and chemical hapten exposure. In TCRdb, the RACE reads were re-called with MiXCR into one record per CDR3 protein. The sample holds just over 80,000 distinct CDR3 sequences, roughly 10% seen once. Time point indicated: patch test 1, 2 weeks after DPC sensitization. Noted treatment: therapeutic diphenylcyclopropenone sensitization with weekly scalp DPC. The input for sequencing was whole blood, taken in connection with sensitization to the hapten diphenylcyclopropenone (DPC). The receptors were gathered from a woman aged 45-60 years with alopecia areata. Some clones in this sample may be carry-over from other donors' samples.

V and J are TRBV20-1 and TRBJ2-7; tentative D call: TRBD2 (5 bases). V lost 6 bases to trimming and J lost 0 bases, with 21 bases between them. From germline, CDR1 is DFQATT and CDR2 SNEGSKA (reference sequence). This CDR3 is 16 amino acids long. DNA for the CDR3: TGCAGTGCGGGCGGTCGGTTAGCGCGGAGCTCCTACGAGCAGTACTTC. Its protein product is CSAGGRLARSSYEQYF.

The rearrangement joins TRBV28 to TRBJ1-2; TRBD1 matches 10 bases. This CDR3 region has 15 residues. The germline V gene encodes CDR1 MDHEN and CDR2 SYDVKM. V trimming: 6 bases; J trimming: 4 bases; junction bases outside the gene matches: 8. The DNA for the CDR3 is TGTGCCAGCAGGACCGGGACAGGGGTGTTCTATGGCTACACCTTC. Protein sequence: CASRTGTGVFYGYTF.

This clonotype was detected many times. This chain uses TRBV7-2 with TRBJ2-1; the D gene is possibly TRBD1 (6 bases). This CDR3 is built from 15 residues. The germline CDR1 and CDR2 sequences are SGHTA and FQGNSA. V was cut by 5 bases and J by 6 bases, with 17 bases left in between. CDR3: CASSRNQGYGNEQFF. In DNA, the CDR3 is TGTGCCAGCAGCCGAAACCAGGGGTACGGCAATGAGCAGTTCTTC.

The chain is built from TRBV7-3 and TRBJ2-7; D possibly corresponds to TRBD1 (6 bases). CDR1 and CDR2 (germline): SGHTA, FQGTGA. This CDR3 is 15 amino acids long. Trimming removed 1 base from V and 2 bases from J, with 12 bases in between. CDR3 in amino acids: CASSLSQGPTYEQYF. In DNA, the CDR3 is TGTGCCAGCAGCTTAAGTCAGGGGCCAACCTACGAGCAGTACTTC. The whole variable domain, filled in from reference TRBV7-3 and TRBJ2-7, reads GAGVSQTPSNKVTEKGKYVELRCDPISGHTALYWYRQSLGQGPEFLIYFQGTGAADDSGLPNDRFFAVRPEGSVSTLKIQRTERGDSAVYLCASSLSQGPTYEQYFGPGTRLTVT.

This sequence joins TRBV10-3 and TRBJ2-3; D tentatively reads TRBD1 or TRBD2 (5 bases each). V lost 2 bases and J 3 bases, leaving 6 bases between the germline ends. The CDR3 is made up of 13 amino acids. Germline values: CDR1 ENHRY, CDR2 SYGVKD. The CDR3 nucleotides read TGTGCCATCAGTGAGGAGGGGACAGATACGCAGTATTTT. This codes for CAISEEGTDTQYF.

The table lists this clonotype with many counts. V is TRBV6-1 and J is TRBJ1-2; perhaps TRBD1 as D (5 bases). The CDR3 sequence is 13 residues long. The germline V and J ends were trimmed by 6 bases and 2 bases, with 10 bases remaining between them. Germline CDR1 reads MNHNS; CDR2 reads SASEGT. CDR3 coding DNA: TGTGCCAGCAGCCCACAGGACAACTATGGCTACACCTTC. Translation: CASSPQDNYGYTF.

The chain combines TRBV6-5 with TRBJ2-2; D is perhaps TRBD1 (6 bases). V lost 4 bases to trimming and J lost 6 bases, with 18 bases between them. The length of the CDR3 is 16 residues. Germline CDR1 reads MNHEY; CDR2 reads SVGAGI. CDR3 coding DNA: TGTGCCAGCAGTTTGTTCCCGGACAGCGATGCCGGGGAGCTGTTTTTT. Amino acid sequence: CASSLFPDSDAGELFF.

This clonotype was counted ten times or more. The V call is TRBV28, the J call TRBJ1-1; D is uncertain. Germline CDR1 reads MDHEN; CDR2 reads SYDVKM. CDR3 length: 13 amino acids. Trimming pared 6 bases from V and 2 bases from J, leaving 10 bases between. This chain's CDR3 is CASREHSNTEAFF. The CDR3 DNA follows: TGTGCCAGCAGGGAGCACAGCAACACTGAAGCTTTCTTT.

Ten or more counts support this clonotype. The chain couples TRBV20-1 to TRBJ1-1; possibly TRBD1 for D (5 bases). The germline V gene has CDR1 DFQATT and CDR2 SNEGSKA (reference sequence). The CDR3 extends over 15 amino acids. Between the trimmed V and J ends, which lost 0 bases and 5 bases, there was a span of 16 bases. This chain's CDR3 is CSARDPNKGRTEAFF. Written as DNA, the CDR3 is TGCAGTGCTAGAGATCCGAACAAGGGGCGAACTGAAGCTTTCTTT.

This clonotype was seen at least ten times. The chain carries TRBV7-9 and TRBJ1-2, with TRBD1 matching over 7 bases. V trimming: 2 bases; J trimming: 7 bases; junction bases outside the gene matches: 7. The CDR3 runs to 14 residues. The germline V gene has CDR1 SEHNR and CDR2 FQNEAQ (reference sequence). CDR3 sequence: CASSLSGTEVGYTF. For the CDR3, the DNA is TGTGCCAGCAGCTTATCCGGGACAGAGGTTGGCTACACCTTC.

DNA for the CDR3: TGTGCCAGCAGCGTGGACAGGAACTATGGCTACACCTTC. Translation: CASSVDRNYGYTF. The chain is built from TRBV7-2 and TRBJ1-2; 7 bases align to TRBD1. Germline CDR1 is SGHTA and CDR2 is FQGNSA. V lost 5 bases, J lost 2 bases, and 2 bases stayed unmatched. CDR3 length: 13 residues.

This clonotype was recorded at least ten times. CDR3 amino acids: CASSADLLLNTGELFF. DNA of the CDR3: TGTGCCAGCTCAGCGGATCTCCTCCTGAACACCGGGGAGCTGTTTTTT. The chain recombines TRBV18 with TRBJ2-2; the D is unclear. From germline, CDR1 is KGHSH and CDR2 LQKENI. V was trimmed by 5 bases and J by 1 base, leaving 14 bases between them. This CDR3 region has 16 residues.

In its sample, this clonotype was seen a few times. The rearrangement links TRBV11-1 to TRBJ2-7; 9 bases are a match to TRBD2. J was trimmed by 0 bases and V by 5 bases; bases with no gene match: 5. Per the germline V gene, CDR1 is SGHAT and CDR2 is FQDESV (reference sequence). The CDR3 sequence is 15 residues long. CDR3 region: CASSPLAGPSYEQYF. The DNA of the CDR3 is TGTGCCAGCAGCCCGCTAGCGGGGCCCTCCTACGAGCAGTACTTC.

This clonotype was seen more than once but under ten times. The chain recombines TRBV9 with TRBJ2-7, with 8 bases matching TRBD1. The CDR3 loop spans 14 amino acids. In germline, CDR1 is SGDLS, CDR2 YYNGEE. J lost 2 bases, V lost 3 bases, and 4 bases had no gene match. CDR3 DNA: TGTGCCAGCAGCGCCCGGGACAGGACCTACGAGCAGTACTTC. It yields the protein CASSARDRTYEQYF.

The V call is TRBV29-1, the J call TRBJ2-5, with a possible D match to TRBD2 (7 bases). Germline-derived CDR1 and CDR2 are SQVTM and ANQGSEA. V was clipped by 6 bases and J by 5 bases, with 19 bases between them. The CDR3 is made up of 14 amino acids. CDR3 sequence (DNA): TGCAGCGTGGTTTATGGGGGGGCCTTTGAGACCCAGTACTTC. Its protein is CSVVYGGAFETQYF.

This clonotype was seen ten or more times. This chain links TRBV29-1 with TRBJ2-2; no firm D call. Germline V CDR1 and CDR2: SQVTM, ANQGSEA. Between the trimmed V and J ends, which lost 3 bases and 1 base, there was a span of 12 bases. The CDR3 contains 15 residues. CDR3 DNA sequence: TGCAGCGTTGACGGGCTTCAAGGGAACACCGGGGAGCTGTTTTTT. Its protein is CSVDGLQGNTGELFF.

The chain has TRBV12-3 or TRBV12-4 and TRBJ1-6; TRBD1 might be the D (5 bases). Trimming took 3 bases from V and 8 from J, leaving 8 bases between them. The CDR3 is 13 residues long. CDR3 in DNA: TGTGCCAGCAGTTTGACAGAGTATTCACCCCTCCACTTT. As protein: CASSLTEYSPLHF.

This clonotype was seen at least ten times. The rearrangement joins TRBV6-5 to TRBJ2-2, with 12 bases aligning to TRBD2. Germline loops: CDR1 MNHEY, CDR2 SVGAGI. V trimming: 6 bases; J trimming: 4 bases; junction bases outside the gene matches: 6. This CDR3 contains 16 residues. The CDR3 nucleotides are TGTGCCAGCAGATCTCGACTAGCGGGAGCCACCGGGGAGCTGTTTTTT. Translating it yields CASRSRLAGATGELFF.